This TCR beta chain is drawn from a study of blood T cell repertoires in COVID-19. As for the study in general: The study drew acute and convalescent COVID-19 samples from the United States, Italy and Spain. Sample material is recorded as cDNA or gDNA derived from T cells, B-cell-depleted T cells, or PBMCs.

Authors' processing steps: Estimated nucleated cell counts came from reference gene primer amplification. TCRdb's copy holds only in-frame clones and misses some; the assay was immunoSEQ multiplex PCR. The DNA gave D and trimming, while V, J and clone size come from that table. The data contain around 82,000 clones, approximately 91% of them seen just once; the ten biggest clones take up about 12%. The length of the CDR3 is 15 residues. In germline, CDR1 is SGHTA, CDR2 FQGNSA. Germline trimming cut 5 bases from V and 7 bases from J; bases unmatched to any gene: 8. This chain uses TRBV7-2 with TRBJ2-1; 10 nucleotides align to TRBD2. This receptor was taken from a man between 70 and 80 years old with active or convalescent COVID-19. Input material: peripheral blood. CDR3 sequence reads: CASSQRGGRWNEQFF. CDR3 sequence (DNA): TGTGCCAGCAGCCAGCGGGGGGGCCGTTGGAATGAGCAGTTCTTC.